The rows below give T cell receptor beta chains drawn from one sample of a study of T cell repertoires in ileal Crohn's disease. The assay was immunoSEQ multiplex PCR, and TCRdb's table has in-frame clones only and misses some. The sample carries about 17,000 clones, 65% to 80% recorded once. Sequencing was carried out using ileal tissue. The receptors stem from an adult with Crohn's disease. Both conserved end residues are part of each CDR3. The D gene is left open where the match is weak. Part of the rows lack a size; the others show once, few, many or a class for expanded clones.

clone_size,d_call,j_call,v_call,cdr3_nt,cdr3_aa
few,TRBD2,TRBJ2-7,TRBV10-2,TGCGCCAGCACTAGCGGGGGTTCCTACGAGCAGTACTTC,CASTSGGSYEQYF
-,TRBD1,TRBJ2-7,TRBV4-3,TGCGCCAGCAGCCACGGGACAGTGAACTCCTACGAGCAGTACTTC,CASSHGTVNSYEQYF
few,TRBD2,TRBJ2-2,TRBV6-6,TGTGCCAGCAGCACCGGGACTAGCGGTGGGGGGGAGCTGTTTTTT,CASSTGTSGGGELFF
-,-,TRBJ2-7,TRBV2,TGTGCCAGCAGTGTGAGTCAGGGAAGCGAGCAGTACTTC,CASSVSQGSEQYF
-,TRBD1,TRBJ1-5,TRBV5-6,TGTGCCAGCAGCCGGACAGGGTATAGCAATCAGCCCCAGCATTTT,CASSRTGYSNQPQHF
-,TRBD1,TRBJ2-7,TRBV5-1,TGCGCCAGCAGCTTAGCACAGGGGTACGGCGAGCAGTACTTC,CASSLAQGYGEQYF
-,-,TRBJ2-5,TRBV29-1,TGCAGCGTTGTTAATCTACAAGAGACCCAGTACTTC,CSVVNLQETQYF
few,-,TRBJ2-7,TRBV2,TGTGCCAGCAGTTCCTCCCTACAGAAAACCTACGAGCAGTACTTC,CASSSSLQKTYEQYF
-,-,TRBJ2-5,TRBV2,TGTGTCAGCAGGGCCCCTAGGTATTCGCAAGAGACCCAGTACTTC,CVSRAPRYSQETQYF
-,TRBD2,TRBJ2-1,TRBV19,TGTGCCAGTAGTACCCACCGGGGGGTCTACAATGAGCAGTTCTTC,CASSTHRGVYNEQFF
-,-,TRBJ1-2,TRBV6-1,TGTGCCAGCAGTGAAGGAGGGGGAACTAACTATGGCTACACCTTC,CASSEGGGTNYGYTF
once,-,TRBJ1-5,TRBV7-2,TGTGCCAGCAGCTTAGTTGGTCAGAATCAGCCCCAGCATTTT,CASSLVGQNQPQHF
-,TRBD1,TRBJ1-3,TRBV18,TGTGCCAGCTCACCACCTGGACAGGGCTCAGGAAACACCATATATTTT,CASSPPGQGSGNTIYF
few,-,TRBJ2-5,TRBV10-3,TGTGCCATCAGTGAGCCTCCGGGGGAGACCCAGTACTTC,CAISEPPGETQYF
-,-,TRBJ2-3,TRBV4-3,TGCGCCAGCAGCCAAGATTGGGCTAGCACAGATACGCAGTATTTT,CASSQDWASTDTQYF
-,TRBD1,TRBJ1-5,TRBV28,TGTGCCAGCAGTTCCTCGGACAGGTCGAATCAGCCCCAGCATTTT,CASSSSDRSNQPQHF
-,TRBD1,TRBJ1-2,TRBV2,TGTGCCAGCACCCCAGGGGGGACGAATGGCTACACCTTC,CASTPGGTNGYTF
-,-,TRBJ1-2,TRBV30,TGTGCCTGGAGTGTACTCCCCCCTGAGCAGGCTAACTATGGCTACACCTTC,CAWSVLPPEQANYGYTF
-,-,TRBJ1-3,TRBV2,TGTGCCAGCAAAGGACTGATCTCTGGAAACACCATATATTTT,CASKGLISGNTIYF
-,-,TRBJ2-1,TRBV7-2,TGTGCCAGCAGCTTAGATGGGGGGAGCTCCTACAATGAGCAGTTCTTC,CASSLDGGSSYNEQFF
-,-,TRBJ2-3,TRBV5-1,TGCGCCAGCAGCAAATACAGGGGTAGCGGTGCAGATACGCAGTATTTT,CASSKYRGSGADTQYF
-,-,TRBJ1-5,TRBV6-5,TGTGCCAGCAGCAACGCCGAACGGCAGCCCCAGCATTTT,CASSNAERQPQHF
once,-,TRBJ1-6,TRBV7-2,TGTGCCAGCAGCTTAGAGCCCTATAATTCACCCCTCCACTTT,CASSLEPYNSPLHF
-,-,TRBJ2-7,TRBV6-5,TGTGCCAGCAGCATAGGACAGACCTACGAGCAGTACTTC,CASSIGQTYEQYF
-,TRBD2,TRBJ2-1,TRBV4-1,TGCGCCAGCAGCCAAGGGACTAGGAAGAACAATGAGCAGTTCTTC,CASSQGTRKNNEQFF
-,TRBD1,TRBJ1-6,TRBV10-3,TGTGCCATCACCGGGGACAGGAATTCACCCCTCCACTTT,CAITGDRNSPLHF
-,TRBD1,TRBJ2-7,TRBV5-4,TGTGCCAGCAGCCAAACAGGGGATCTCTACGAGCAGTACTTC,CASSQTGDLYEQYF
-,-,TRBJ1-3,TRBV2,TGTGCCAGCAGTGAGCTAGTCAACTCTGGAAACACCATATATTTT,CASSELVNSGNTIYF
-,-,TRBJ1-2,TRBV7-9,TGTGCCAGCAGCTTAGTAAGGAGATATGGCTACACCTTC,CASSLVRRYGYTF
once,-,TRBJ1-1,TRBV7-9,TGTGCCAGCAGCAAAGATACAGGGTCAGGTCTCTTT,CASSKDTGSGLF
-,-,TRBJ1-1,TRBV6-5,TGTGCCAGCAGTTACTCGAAGTCCCGGGGACTTGAAGCTTTCTTT,CASSYSKSRGLEAFF
-,TRBD2,TRBJ2-1,TRBV19,TGTGCCAGTAGTATAGAGGGGACTAGTGAGCAGTTCTTC,CASSIEGTSEQFF
few,-,TRBJ1-3,TRBV5-6,TGTGCCAGCAGCTTATCCGGGACTCCGCGAGGAAACACCATATATTTT,CASSLSGTPRGNTIYF
-,-,TRBJ2-7,TRBV6-5,TGTGCCAGCAGTTACACCCACAGGACCTACGAGCAGTACTTC,CASSYTHRTYEQYF
few,-,TRBJ1-1,TRBV2,TGTGCCAGCGAGATGAGGAGGGGGAACACTGAAGCTTTCTTT,CASEMRRGNTEAFF
once,TRBD2,TRBJ2-1,TRBV27,TGTGCCAGCAAGCGGACTAGCGGGAGGATTGAGCAGTTCTTC,CASKRTSGRIEQFF
-,-,TRBJ1-2,TRBV7-2,TGTGCCAGCAGCTTGGGAGGATATGGCTACACCTTC,CASSLGGYGYTF
-,-,TRBJ1-5,TRBV6-5,TGTGCCACCGGCGCGGACAATCAGCCCCAGCATTTT,CATGADNQPQHF
-,TRBD2,TRBJ2-7,TRBV5-1,TGCGCCAGCAGCTTGTGGAGGACTAGCGGGAGCTCCTACGAGCAGTACTTC,CASSLWRTSGSSYEQYF
-,-,TRBJ2-4,TRBV29-1,TGCAGCGTCTCGGGTGGGGGGAGCATTCAGTACTTC,CSVSGGGSIQYF
once,-,TRBJ2-1,TRBV7-6,TGTGCCAGCAGCTCCCGTCTCAATGAGCAGTTCTTC,CASSSRLNEQFF
-,TRBD1,TRBJ1-2,TRBV5-6,TGTGCCAGCAGCGCTCAGGGGGTTAACTATGGCTACACCTTC,CASSAQGVNYGYTF
few,TRBD1,TRBJ1-6,TRBV4-1,TGCGCCAGCAGTCCGGGACAGGGGATGGATTCACCCCTCCACTTT,CASSPGQGMDSPLHF
-,-,TRBJ2-1,TRBV7-6,TGTGCCAGCAGCTTCCCTCCTTTCAATGAGCAGTTCTTC,CASSFPPFNEQFF
-,TRBD2,TRBJ2-1,TRBV7-2,TGTGCCAGCAGCTTAGACCCCGTGGCGGGGGGCTCCTACAATGAGCAGTTCTTC,CASSLDPVAGGSYNEQFF
-,-,TRBJ2-1,TRBV6-5,TGTGCCAGCAGTTCTCCCAATGAGCAGTTCTTC,CASSSPNEQFF
-,-,TRBJ1-2,TRBV2,TGTGCCAGCAGCGCCCTTAGCGGTGGCTACACCTTC,CASSALSGGYTF
-,-,TRBJ2-5,TRBV7-7,TGTGCTAGCAGCTCGGGACTCGCCCAAGAGACCCAGTACTTC,CASSSGLAQETQYF
few,TRBD2,TRBJ2-2,TRBV6-1,TGTGCCAGCAGTGAATTAGCGGGGGGAGGCACCGGGGAGCTGTTTTTT,CASSELAGGGTGELFF
few,TRBD2,TRBJ2-1,TRBV7-2,TGTGCCAGCAGTCTGGAGCGGGGGGGCTTCAATGAGCAGTTCTTC,CASSLERGGFNEQFF
-,-,TRBJ1-2,TRBV4-2,TGTGCCACCTCCAGGCGAGCTAACTATGGCTACACCTTC,CATSRRANYGYTF
-,-,TRBJ1-4,TRBV7-8,TGTGCCAGCACCACCGAGGGGGGGGCGAGGGCTGAAAAACTGTTTTTT,CASTTEGGARAEKLFF
-,TRBD2,TRBJ2-3,TRBV19,TGTGCCAGTAGTATGGGTTGGGGGGGACGCACAGATACGCAGTATTTT,CASSMGWGGRTDTQYF
-,TRBD1,TRBJ1-1,TRBV2,TGTGCCAGCCGGGACAGGGGGTATCTGGGCACTGAAGCTTTCTTT,CASRDRGYLGTEAFF
-,TRBD1,TRBJ2-5,TRBV5-6,TGTGCCAGCAGCTTCGTGGACAGGTGGGCCGGAGAGACCCAGTACTTC,CASSFVDRWAGETQYF